Sequencing of this TCR beta chain was carried out in a study of blood T cell repertoires in COVID-19. Study as a whole: Sites across the United States, Italy and Spain contributed samples from acute and convalescent COVID-19.

Germline V gene lookup returns CDR1 MDHEN and CDR2 SYDVKM. CDR3 length: 12 residues. The germline V and J ends were trimmed by 3 bases and 1 base, with 4 bases remaining between them. Clones were sequenced by immunoSEQ multiplex PCR, and TCRdb holds only the in-frame ones, with some missing. The sample includes some 270,000 clones, more than 75% of them seen just once. Note on this clone: Other DNA sequences in the same sample also yield this CDR3.

This TCR was recovered from a man in his forties with active or convalescent COVID-19. The sequencing input was peripheral blood. The gene calls are TRBV28 and TRBJ2-7; no clear D. The CDR3 DNA follows: TGTGCCAGCAGTTTCTCGTCCTACGAGCAGTACTTC. It codes for CASSFSSYEQYF.